This passage covers 28 T cell receptor beta chains from one sample sequenced in a study of shared clonotypes between healthy human individuals. Assay: immunoSEQ multiplex PCR; the TCRdb copy retains only in-frame clones and omits some. Of 470,000 or so clones listed, approximately 80% were seen once; the top ten hold approximately 12%. The sample was PBMCs. The receptors were gathered from a woman between 35 and 50 years old in good health. Some clones in this sample may be carry-over from other donors' samples.

Of note for this clone: Different DNA sequences within this sample yield the same CDR3. The V gene is TRBV18, the J gene TRBJ2-3; 8 bases align to TRBD1. The ends lost 3 bases at V and 1 base at J; junction bases unmatched: 0. Looked up from germline, CDR1 is KGHSH and CDR2 is LQKENI. CDR3 length: 14 residues. The CDR3 is CASSPGQGTDTQYF. CDR3 DNA sequence: TGTGCCAGCTCACCGGGACAGGGCACAGATACGCAGTATTTT. The variable domain in full, with the rest retrieved from reference TRBV18 and TRBJ2-3, is NAGVMQNPRHLVRRRGQEARLRCSPMKGHSHVYWYRQLPEEGLKFMVYLQKENIIDESGMPKERFSAEFPKEGPSILRIQQVVRGDSAAYFCASSPGQGTDTQYFGPGTRLTVL.

This clone was recorded many times. This chain joins TRBV4-1 and TRBJ1-4; 9 bases map to TRBD1. Germline loops: CDR1 MGHRA, CDR2 YSYEKL. The CDR3 is made up of 15 amino acids. V dropped 6 bases and J dropped 7; count of bases not matched to a gene: 9. This CDR3 reads CASRGYRGPTEKLFF. As DNA, the CDR3 is TGCGCCAGCAGGGGTTACAGGGGGCCGACTGAAAAACTGTTTTTT.

This clone was recorded only once. This chain uses TRBV6-1 with TRBJ1-5; D is perhaps TRBD1 (5 bases). The CDR3 consists of 13 residues. Germline V lookup: CDR1 MNHNS, CDR2 SASEGT. V was shortened by 7 bases and J by 7 bases, with 14 bases between the two germline ends. CDR3 bases: TGTGCCAGCAAGGCGGGGGGTGGACAGCCCCAGCATTTT. This sequence encodes CASKAGGGQPQHF.

V is TRBV7-3 and J is TRBJ2-5; D is unresolved. The CDR3 totals 14 residues. CDR1 is SGHTA and CDR2 is FQGTGA in the germline V gene. Deletions cut 1 base from V and 11 bases from J, with 17 bases between. The CDR3 reads CASSLNPGLMQQYF. As DNA, the CDR3 is TGTGCCAGCAGCTTAAATCCAGGTTTGATGCAGCAGTACTTC.

Points on this clone: Other DNA sequences in this sample translate to the same CDR3. The V gene is TRBV7-2, the J gene TRBJ2-1; 9 bases fit TRBD1. The V and J ends lost 3 bases and 3 bases, in that order; junction bases with no gene match: 3. Germline CDR1 SGHTA, CDR2 FQGNSA. This CDR3 spans 15 amino acids. CDR3 nucleotide sequence: TGTGCCAGCAGCTTTGGACAGGGGAGCTACAATGAGCAGTTCTTC. It encodes CASSFGQGSYNEQFF.

This clone has only a few counts. The chain recombines TRBV7-2 with TRBJ2-2, with 7 bases aligning to TRBD2. V lost 4 bases and J lost 5; bases outside the gene matches: 10. The CDR3 sequence is 16 residues long. Per the germline V gene, CDR1 is SGHTA and CDR2 is FQGNSA. Here the CDR3 DNA reads TGTGCCAGCAGCTGGGTTGGGGGAGCGGGGACCGGGGAGCTGTTTTTT. It yields the protein CASSWVGGAGTGELFF.

J is TRBJ1-2 and V is TRBV14, with 7 bases lining up with TRBD1. CDR1 SGHDN and CDR2 FVKESK come from the germline V gene. The V and J ends lost 2 bases and 6 bases, in that order; junction bases with no gene match: 6. The CDR3 contains 14 residues. CDR3 in amino acids: CASSQLDRADGYTF. The CDR3 bases are TGTGCCAGCAGCCAACTTGACAGGGCTGATGGCTACACCTTC.

The chain recombines TRBV25-1 with TRBJ2-7; TRBD2 might be the D (6 bases). V lost 6 bases to trimming and J lost 3 bases, with 15 bases between them. The CDR3 sequence is 14 residues long. Germline V CDR1 and CDR2: MGHDK, SYGVNS. The CDR3 nucleotides read TGTGCCAGCAGGCCGGGACTCGACCACTACGAGCAGTACTTC. Translated, it gives CASRPGLDHYEQYF.

V is TRBV6-5 and J is TRBJ2-3; D ambiguous. CDR1 is MNHEY, CDR2 SVGAGI, per germline. Trimming took 1 base from V and 0 from J, leaving 11 bases between them. CDR3 length equals 16 residues. The CDR3 sequence: CASSYWAVSSTDTQYF. The CDR3 DNA sequence: TGTGCCAGCAGTTACTGGGCGGTTTCTAGCACAGATACGCAGTATTTT.

CDR3 sequence reads: CASSLASGRRRSHEQYF. The CDR3 DNA reads TGTGCCAGCAGCTTGGCTAGCGGGAGACGGCGCAGCCACGAGCAGTACTTC. V is TRBV5-6 and J is TRBJ2-7; 10 bases align to TRBD2. The CDR3 is 17 amino acids. Germline lookup yields CDR1 SGHDT and CDR2 YYEEEE. Trimming removed 0 bases from V and 5 bases from J; junction bases left unmatched: 11.

The chain joins TRBV19 to TRBJ2-1; 9 bases line up with TRBD2. Germline-derived CDR1 and CDR2 are LNHDA and SQIVND (reference sequence). CDR3 length: 15 amino acids. The J segment lost 7 bases and the V segment lost 0 bases, leaving 4 bases of the junction unmatched. CDR3 sequence reads: CASSIEAGGLNEQFF. The CDR3 DNA follows: TGTGCCAGTAGTATAGAAGCGGGAGGTCTTAATGAGCAGTTCTTC.

The rearrangement links TRBV30 to TRBJ1-1; the D is unclear. The germline V gene encodes CDR1 GTSNPN and CDR2 SVGIG (reference sequence). V lost 0 bases and J 7 bases, leaving 12 bases between the germline ends. This CDR3 is built from 13 residues. The CDR3 bases are TGTGCCTGGAGTGTCTGGGAGTCTAGTGAAGCTTTCTTT. This sequence encodes CAWSVWESSEAFF. Full variable domain (missing parts from reference TRBV30 and TRBJ1-1): SQTIHQWPATLVQPVGSPLSLECTVEGTSNPNLYWYRQAAGRGLQLLFYSVGIGQISSEVPQNLSASRPQDRQFILSSKKLLLSDSGFYLCAWSVWESSEAFFGQGTRLTVV.

The chain recombines TRBV11-2 with TRBJ2-1, with 7 nucleotides matching TRBD2. The CDR3 totals 13 residues. Germline CDR1 and CDR2: SGHAT and FQNNGV. V lost 2 bases, J lost 6 bases, and 1 base stayed unmatched. CDR3 in DNA: TGTGCCAGCAGCTTACCGGGAGGCAATGAGCAGTTCTTC. Translating gives CASSLPGGNEQFF.

With respect to this clone: One base separates it from a far larger clone, so it is likely a read error. The rearrangement links TRBV4-1 to TRBJ1-4; 8 bases line up with TRBD1. This CDR3 is built from 15 residues. Germline values: CDR1 MGHRA, CDR2 YSYEKL. V lost 6 bases and J lost 7; bases outside the gene matches: 10. CDR3 DNA sequence: TGCGCCAGCAGGGGTTGCAGGGGGCCGACTGAAAAACTGTTTTTT. Protein product: CASRGCRGPTEKLFF.

This chain links TRBV2 with TRBJ1-2; D is uncertain. Germline V CDR1 and CDR2: SNHLY, FYNNEI. This CDR3 is built from 14 residues. V gave up 2 bases and J gave up 0 bases, with 7 bases separating them. The CDR3 sequence: CASSEMSANYGYTF. For the CDR3, the DNA is TGTGCCAGCAGTGAAATGTCAGCTAACTATGGCTACACCTTC. Filled out from reference TRBV2 and TRBJ1-2, the complete variable domain reads EPEVTQTPSHQVTQMGQEVILRCVPISNHLYFYWYRQILGQKVEFLVSFYNNEISEKSEIFDDQFSVERPDGSNFTLKIRSTKLEDSAMYFCASSEMSANYGYTFGSGTRLTVV.

The V and J genes are TRBV28 and TRBJ2-2, with D perhaps matching TRBD1 or TRBD2 (5 bases each). Trimming left V 0 bases short and J 5 bases short, with 13 bases between. Germline-derived CDR1 and CDR2 are MDHEN and SYDVKM. The CDR3 has 16 amino acids. The CDR3 spells CASSLWGETITGELFF. The CDR3 nucleotides are TGTGCCAGCAGTTTATGGGGGGAAACTATAACCGGGGAGCTGTTTTTT.

This clone was observed a few times. CDR3 nucleotide sequence: TGTGCCAGCAGCCCTTGGACAGGCCCCTTCCTCTCTGGGGCCAACGTCCTGACTTTC. As protein: CASSPWTGPFLSGANVLTF. The chain joins TRBV7-9 to TRBJ2-6, with 7 bases lining up with TRBD1. The germline V gene has CDR1 SEHNR and CDR2 FQNEAQ (reference sequence). This CDR3 is 19 amino acids long. V dropped 5 bases and J dropped 0; count of bases not matched to a gene: 13.

This CDR3 reads CASSPLAGGSSGELFF. CDR3 DNA sequence: TGTGCCAGCAGTCCATTAGCGGGAGGTTCGAGCGGGGAGCTGTTTTTT. The rearrangement uses TRBV27 and TRBJ2-2; 10 bases map to TRBD2. The V gene's germline CDR1 is MNHEY and CDR2 SMNVEV (reference sequence). CDR3 length: 16 residues. Germline trimming cut 5 bases from V and 7 bases from J; bases unmatched to any gene: 10.

This clone was detected once. The rearrangement uses TRBV28 and TRBJ2-1; the D gene could be TRBD1 or TRBD2 (6 bases each). V was pared by 7 bases and J by 5 bases, with 15 bases between. Germline V gene data show CDR1 as MDHEN and CDR2 as SYDVKM. The CDR3 length is 14 residues. CDR3: CASNPGAGNNEQFF. DNA for the CDR3: TGTGCCAGCAACCCGGGGGCAGGGAACAATGAGCAGTTCTTC. The full variable domain, completed using reference TRBV28 and TRBJ2-1, is DVKVTQSSRYLVKRTGEKVFLECVQDMDHENMFWYRQDPGLGLRLIYFSYDVKMKEKGDIPEGYSVSREKKERFSLILESASTNQTSMYLCASNPGAGNNEQFFGPGTRLTVL.

In this sample, this clone turned up a few times. The CDR3 is CASSVEGLTEAFF. CDR3 nucleotides: TGTGCCAGCAGCGTAGAAGGTCTGACTGAAGCTTTCTTT. V usage is TRBV9 and J usage is TRBJ1-1, with D hard to call. CDR1 SGDLS and CDR2 YYNGEE come from the germline V gene. CDR3 length: 13 amino acids. V lost 0 bases and J 5 bases, leaving 8 bases between the germline ends. The full variable domain, rest sourced from reference TRBV9 and TRBJ1-1, is DSGVTQTPKHLITATGQRVTLRCSPRSGDLSVYWYQQSLDQGLQFLIQYYNGEERAKGNILERFSAQQFPDLHSELNLSSLELGDSALYFCASSVEGLTEAFFGQGTRLTVV.

This chain uses TRBV7-9 with TRBJ2-1, with 7 nucleotides matching TRBD2. The J segment lost 2 bases and the V segment lost 4 bases, leaving 11 bases of the junction unmatched. CDR1 is SEHNR, CDR2 FQNEAQ, per germline (reference sequence). The CDR3 length is 17 residues. CDR3 residues: CASSSVLSGRAYNEQFF. DNA of the CDR3: TGTGCCAGCAGCTCCGTCCTTAGTGGGAGGGCCTACAATGAGCAGTTCTTC.

The CDR3 reads CASSPLGIGLDEQFF. The CDR3, as DNA: TGCGCCAGCAGCCCTCTAGGAATTGGTCTCGATGAGCAGTTCTTC. This chain uses TRBV4-1 with TRBJ2-1, with D unclear. The CDR3 extends over 15 amino acids. Germline values: CDR1 MGHRA, CDR2 YSYEKL. Trimming pared 4 bases from V and 8 bases from J, leaving 18 bases between.

The genes are TRBV7-9 and TRBJ1-1; D may be TRBD1 (5 bases). V was pared by 1 base and J by 3 bases, with 9 bases between. This CDR3 comprises 14 residues. Per the germline V gene, CDR1 is SEHNR and CDR2 is FQNEAQ (reference sequence). The CDR3 loop reads CASSLGLGDTEAFF. DNA of the CDR3: TGTGCCAGCAGCTTAGGTTTAGGGGACACTGAAGCTTTCTTT.

V is TRBV5-1 and J is TRBJ1-1; D is possibly TRBD1 (5 bases). V was trimmed by 4 bases and J by 1 base, leaving 11 bases between them. This CDR3 has 14 residues. Germline V gene sequence: CDR1 SGHRS, CDR2 YFSETQ. CDR3 region: CASSPREGNTEAFF. CDR3 DNA sequence: TGCGCCAGCAGCCCCAGGGAGGGGAACACTGAAGCTTTCTTT.

The chain links TRBV6-6 to TRBJ2-3, with 12 bases that match TRBD2. V dropped 0 bases and J dropped 10; count of bases not matched to a gene: 8. The CDR3 is 16 residues long. CDR1 MNHNY and CDR2 SVGAGI come from the germline V gene (reference sequence). The CDR3 sequence: CASSYSNLAGGGPQYF. As DNA, the CDR3 is TGTGCCAGCAGTTACTCCAATCTAGCGGGAGGGGGCCCGCAGTATTTT.

This chain links TRBV30 with TRBJ2-2; TRBD2 matches at 10 bases. This CDR3 contains 14 residues. V lost 3 bases to trimming and J lost 9 bases; unmatched junction nucleotides: 7. Germline CDR1 is GTSNPN and CDR2 is SVGIG (reference sequence). The CDR3 nucleotides read TGTGCCTGGAGGGGGCTAGCGGGAGTGAGGGAGCTGTTTTTT. Translated, it gives CAWRGLAGVRELFF.

This chain joins TRBV6-1 and TRBJ2-3; possibly TRBD1 for D (5 bases). This CDR3 has 13 amino acids. Germline lookup yields CDR1 MNHNS and CDR2 SASEGT. V lost 6 bases, J lost 0 bases, and 7 bases lay in between. The CDR3 DNA sequence: TGTGCCAGCAGGCAGGGAAGCACAGATACGCAGTATTTT. Amino acids: CASRQGSTDTQYF.

The rearrangement joins TRBV28 to TRBJ2-3, with a possible D match to TRBD2 (5 bases). The V end lost 4 bases, the J end lost 5 bases, and 22 bases lay between the germline ends. The length of the CDR3 is 17 residues. Germline V gene sequence: CDR1 MDHEN, CDR2 SYDVKM. The CDR3 DNA is TGTGCCAGCAGTTCCCGAGGAAGTTGGCAGGCGGGAGATACGCAGTATTTT. Translated, it gives CASSSRGSWQAGDTQYF. The variable domain in full, completed from reference TRBV28 and TRBJ2-3, reads DVKVTQSSRYLVKRTGEKVFLECVQDMDHENMFWYRQDPGLGLRLIYFSYDVKMKEKGDIPEGYSVSREKKERFSLILESASTNQTSMYLCASSSRGSWQAGDTQYFGPGTRLTVL.